The clone carrying this TCR beta chain was seen repeatedly, ten times or more. Its target is not known. This record belongs to a study of T cells in Graves' hyperthyroidism and ophthalmopathy. Overall study context: Once the initial diagnosis was made, peripheral blood was obtained before any treatment. Study-level findings and limits: The model anticipated ophthalmopathy a median about six months pre-onset. Blood samples included most of the expanded thyroid clonotypes exceeding 0.001.

Germline V gives CDR1 MDHEN, CDR2 SYDVKM. Trimming shortened V by 4 bases and J by 5 bases, and 5 bases separated the two germline ends. The CDR3 covers 11 residues. RNA transcripts provided the source from which TCR beta CDR3 regions were amplified. First-round RT-PCR with HTBI primers amplified the TCR CDR3 region. TCRdb fed the multiplex PCR reads into MiXCR, producing one record per CDR3 protein. This sample carries 500,000 to 800,000 distinct CDR3 sequences, approximately 15% of them seen once, and the ten largest clones take 12%. The V and J genes are TRBV28 and TRBJ1-2, with no clear D. The TCR was taken from a woman in her forties or fifties with Graves' ophthalmopathy. The specimen was blood. The CDR3 nucleotides read TGTGCCAGCAGTTCGAGGTATGGCTACACCTTC. It yields the protein CASSSRYGYTF.